The subject of this entry is one T cell receptor beta chain. Its matching antigen is unknown. These data originate in a study of spatial heterogeneity in lung cancer. Study outcomes and limitations: The appearance of ubiquitous expanded tumor TCRs in blood was greater at resection than follow-up.

The time point is: blood at routine non-recurrence follow-up after resection. Whole RNA, which was extracted from tumor, nontumor lung tissue or frozen PBMC, was sequenced without any cell sorting. Each molecule of TCR cDNA was tagged with one unique molecular identifier. TCRdb re-derived calls from the 5' RACE reads in MiXCR, one entry per CDR3 protein. The sample holds under 150,000 distinct CDR3 sequences, about a tenth seen once. The CDR3 contains 15 residues. J lost 4 bases, V lost 5 bases, and 7 bases had no gene match. The rearrangement joins TRBV12-3 or TRBV12-4 to TRBJ2-3; the match to TRBD2 covers 9 bases. The starting material was PBMCs, obtained at follow-up. This receptor was obtained from a female donor with early-stage non-small cell lung cancer. The CDR3 here is CASSDGTSLADTQYF. In nucleotides, the CDR3 is TGTGCCAGCAGTGACGGGACTAGCTTGGCAGATACGCAGTATTTT.